This T cell receptor beta chain appears in the sequencing data of a study of blood T cell repertoires in COVID-19. On the study more broadly: T cells, B-cell-depleted T cells, or PBMCs provided the cDNA or gDNA that served as material.

In the source study's methods: How many nucleated cells were present was estimated from reference gene primer amplification. Only in-frame clones appear in the TCRdb table, and some are missing; sequencing was by immunoSEQ multiplex PCR. The V and J calls and the clone size are those of that table, but D and trimming were determined from the DNA. The table includes around 97,000 clones, approximately 90% detected once. From germline, CDR1 is MNHEY and CDR2 SVGEGT. V lost 5 bases and J lost 6, with 13 bases in between. CDR3 length: 13 amino acids. This clonotype originated in a human donor in a cohort sampled during active COVID-19. J is TRBJ1-1 and V is TRBV6-2 or TRBV6-3, with a tentative D call TRBD1 (5 bases). The material sequenced was peripheral blood. The CDR3 protein is CASSDPGFPEAFF. As DNA, the CDR3 is TGTGCCAGCAGTGATCCAGGGTTTCCTGAAGCTTTCTTT.